These 15 T cell receptor beta chains originate from one sample sequenced in a study of identical twins. TCRdb called the 5' RACE reads again in MiXCR, with one record for every CDR3 protein. The sample holds hundreds of thousands of distinct CDR3 sequences; 18% are singletons and the top ten take around 12%. The same data also went into a second study, on T cells expressing NK-cell markers.

Sample: PBMCs. Source of these receptors: a woman aged 18-29 years in good health.

A few counts support this clonotype. The chain couples TRBV6-5 to TRBJ2-5; 7 nucleotides align to TRBD2. The CDR3 has 15 amino acids. The junction had 2 bases not matched to a gene; V was cut back by 0 bases and J by 1 base. Germline CDR1 reads MNHEY; CDR2 reads SVGAGI. The CDR3 reads CASSYSSGPQETQYF. DNA for the CDR3: TGTGCCAGCAGTTACTCTAGCGGGCCCCAAGAGACCCAGTACTTC.

This sequence joins TRBV7-9 and TRBJ2-7, with 10 bases identical to TRBD1. Germline CDR1 SEHNR, CDR2 FQNEAQ (reference sequence). The J segment lost 7 bases and the V segment lost 1 base, leaving 4 bases of the junction unmatched. The CDR3 has 14 amino acids. CDR3 protein: CASSLGTGGREQYF. The CDR3 DNA sequence: TGTGCCAGCAGCTTAGGGACAGGGGGTCGGGAGCAGTACTTC. The variable domain in full, completed from reference TRBV7-9 and TRBJ2-7, reads DTGVSQNPRHKITKRGQNVTFRCDPISEHNRLYWYRQTLGQGPEFLTYFQNEAQLEKSRLLSDRFSAERPKGSFSTLEIQRTEQGDSAMYLCASSLGTGGREQYFGPGTRLTVT.

This clonotype was observed a few times. CDR3 sequence: CAIRPGLATDTQYF. As DNA, the CDR3 is TGTGCCATCAGGCCGGGACTAGCGACAGATACGCAGTATTTT. The V call is TRBV10-3, the J call TRBJ2-3; 10 positions match TRBD2. V shed 6 bases, J shed 3 bases, and the junction held 3 bases outside the gene matches. Germline loops: CDR1 ENHRY, CDR2 SYGVKD. The CDR3 runs to 14 residues.

The chain links TRBV29-1 to TRBJ2-5; 13 bases are shared with TRBD2. Germline lookup yields CDR1 SQVTM and CDR2 ANQGSEA. The V and J ends lost 8 bases and 4 bases, in that order; junction bases with no gene match: 4. The CDR3 covers 13 residues. CDR3 nucleotides: TGCAGCTTCCGGACTAGCGGGGGAGAGACCCAGTACTTC. Protein sequence: CSFRTSGGETQYF. The variable domain in full, with the rest retrieved from reference TRBV29-1 and TRBJ2-5, is SAVISQKPSRDICQRGTSLTIQCQVDSQVTMMFWYRQQPGQSLTLIATANQGSEATYESGFVIDKFPISRPNLTFSTLTVSNMSPEDSSIYLCSFRTSGGETQYFGPGTRLLVL.

This chain connects TRBV2 to TRBJ1-2; possibly TRBD1 for D (5 bases). Germline CDR1 and CDR2: SNHLY and FYNNEI. V lost 1 base and J 0 bases, leaving 15 bases between the germline ends. CDR3 length equals 17 residues. The CDR3 DNA follows: TGTGCCAGCAGTGAAGGGAACAGGTTGTTAGCTAACTATGGCTACACCTTC. It encodes CASSEGNRLLANYGYTF.

This chain connects TRBV20-1 to TRBJ1-1; 9 positions agree with TRBD1. The V segment lost 5 bases and the J segment 4 bases; nucleotides outside the gene matches: 11. The CDR3 is 15 amino acids. Germline V gene sequence: CDR1 DFQATT, CDR2 SNEGSKA (reference sequence). The CDR3 DNA sequence: TGCAGTGCTGCCCACCACAGGGGGCGAGGCACTGAAGCTTTCTTT. Amino acids: CSAAHHRGRGTEAFF.

This chain's CDR3 is CATQTSGAVAGELFF. As DNA, the CDR3 is TGTGCCACACAGACGAGCGGGGCCGTGGCGGGGGAGCTGTTTTTT. The chain is built from TRBV24-1 and TRBJ2-2; 7 nucleotides line up with TRBD2. Germline CDR1 reads KGHDR; CDR2 reads SFDVKD. The CDR3 length is 15 residues. The V and J ends lost 10 bases and 8 bases, in that order; junction bases with no gene match: 15.

The J gene is TRBJ2-3, the V gene TRBV29-1; 7 bases are a match to TRBD2. Trimming took 5 bases from V and 2 from J; bases not matched to a gene: 10. Germline V CDR1 and CDR2: SQVTM, ANQGSEA. This CDR3 comprises 15 residues. CDR3 residues: CSVNQRGSHTDTQYF. CDR3 DNA: TGCAGCGTTAACCAGCGGGGTTCGCACACAGATACGCAGTATTTT.

Worth noting for this clonotype: One end of the junction is discordant with germline, which a read error may explain. The chain combines TRBV7-7 with TRBJ2-2; no clear D gene. Germline-derived CDR1 and CDR2 are SSHAT and FNYEAQ (reference sequence). The CDR3 is 14 residues long. CDR3 sequence reads: CASSKGPNTGELFF. The CDR3 DNA reads as TGTGCTAGCAGCAAAGGACCGAACACCGGGGAGCTGTTTTTT.

The V call is TRBV12-3 or TRBV12-4, the J call TRBJ2-5; D unresolved. CDR3 length: 13 amino acids. V dropped 4 bases and J dropped 4 bases, with 10 bases sitting between them. The CDR3 protein is CASSYYGIETQYF. The CDR3 nucleotides are TGTGCCAGCAGTTACTACGGCATAGAGACCCAGTACTTC.

The rearrangement links TRBV12-3 or TRBV12-4 to TRBJ2-1; 9 bases match TRBD2. This CDR3 spans 16 amino acids. V trimming: 4 bases; J trimming: 2 bases; junction bases outside the gene matches: 6. CDR3 sequence (DNA): TGTGCCAGCAGTTACGCTAGCGGGGTCACCTACAATGAGCAGTTCTTC. Translated, it gives CASSYASGVTYNEQFF.

This clonotype was seen only a few times. The chain recombines TRBV6-1 with TRBJ2-1; 14 nucleotides align to TRBD2. J gave up 0 bases and V 6 bases, and 7 bases lay outside the gene matches. CDR3 length: 18 amino acids. From germline, CDR1 is MNHNS and CDR2 SASEGT. CDR3 DNA: TGTGCCAGCAGAATCGGACTAGCGGGGGGTAGCTCCTACAATGAGCAGTTCTTC. Its translation: CASRIGLAGGSSYNEQFF.

As for this clonotype: This could be a read error, since a much larger clone is one nucleotide away. Since no conserved phenylalanine or tryptophan closes the CDR3, a read error is the likely cause. J is TRBJ1-3 and V is TRBV15, with D hard to call. There are 13 residues in the CDR3. CDR1 and CDR2 (germline): LNHNV, YYDKDF (reference sequence). Trimming stripped 7 bases from V and 3 bases from J, with 10 bases between. The CDR3 is CATTSGVGNTIYS. CDR3 DNA: TGTGCCACCACGAGTGGGGTTGGAAACACCATATATTCT.

The chain combines TRBV13 with TRBJ2-7; 7 nucleotides agree with TRBD2. Germline CDR1 PRHDT, CDR2 FYEKMQ (reference sequence). The CDR3 spans 16 residues. V trimming: 6 bases; J trimming: 1 base; junction bases outside the gene matches: 12. As DNA, the CDR3 is TGTGCCAGCAGTTTCGCGGGGGACGGCGGATCCTACGAGCAGTACTTC. Translated, it gives CASSFAGDGGSYEQYF. The full variable domain, in which reference TRBV13 and TRBJ2-7 provide the parts outside the CDR3, is AAGVIQSPRHLIKEKRETATLKCYPIPRHDTVYWYQQGPGQDPQFLISFYEKMQSDKGSIPDRFSAQQFSDYHSELNMSSLELGDSALYFCASSFAGDGGSYEQYFGPGTRLTVT.

There are a few counts of this clonotype. The chain recombines TRBV20-1 with TRBJ2-1; D remains ambiguous. CDR1 is DFQATT and CDR2 is SNEGSKA in the germline V gene (reference sequence). V gave up 3 bases and J gave up 5 bases, with 8 bases separating them. The CDR3 runs to 12 residues. The DNA for the CDR3 is TGCAGTGCTAGTAGTGGGGACAATGAGCAGTTCTTC. Translation: CSASSGDNEQFF.